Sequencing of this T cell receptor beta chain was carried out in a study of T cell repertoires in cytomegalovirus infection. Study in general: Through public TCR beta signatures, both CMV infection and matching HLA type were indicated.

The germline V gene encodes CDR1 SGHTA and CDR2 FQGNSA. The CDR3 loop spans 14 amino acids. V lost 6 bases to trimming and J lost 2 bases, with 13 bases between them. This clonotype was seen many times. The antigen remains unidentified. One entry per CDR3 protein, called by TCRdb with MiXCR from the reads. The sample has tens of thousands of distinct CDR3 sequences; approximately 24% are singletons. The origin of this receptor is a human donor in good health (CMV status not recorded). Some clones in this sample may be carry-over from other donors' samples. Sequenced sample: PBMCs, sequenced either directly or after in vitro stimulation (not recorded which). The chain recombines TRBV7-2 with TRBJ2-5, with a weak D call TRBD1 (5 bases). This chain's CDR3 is CASSHVQVQETQYF. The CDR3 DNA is TGTGCCAGCAGTCACGTACAGGTTCAAGAGACCCAGTACTTC.